This T cell receptor (beta chain) was found in a study of blood T cell repertoires in COVID-19 (TCRdb year 2020). General notes on the study: Samples from collaborators originated in the United States, Italy and Spain and spanned both the acute and convalescent phases of COVID-19. The prospective study material was composed of cDNA or gDNA derived from T cells, B-cell-depleted T cells, or PBMCs. The dataset comprised deeply sampled blood TCRbeta repertoires from subjects exposed to, actively infected with, or recovered from COVID-19. The repertoires were released in a freely available public database meant as a resource for research on the immune response to SARS-CoV-2. Samples were obtained from the ongoing ImmuneRACE study (first 160 participants) and from 1,200 or so subjects provided by 6 global collaborators. Nearly every sample came with metadata listing a de-identified subject ID, COVID-19 status, age in years and sex. Where HLA class I and class II types were available, the types were taken from metadata supplied by the sample provider, not from assay-based typing. The investigation overall reported the following: The quantity of clinical and demographic metadata differed by source and by participant and was supplied without curation.

TCRbeta CDR3 regions were amplified from genomic DNA using the immunoSEQ Assay, a bias-controlled multiplex PCR. The study's processing was this. Nucleated cell counts per sample were estimated from amplification of reference gene primers within the assay. Sequence reads were collapsed and filtered to measure the absolute abundance of every unique TCRbeta CDR3 rearrangement. For each sample, productive Simpson clonality was calculated as the square root of Simpson's diversity index over productive rearrangements. The clones in this table, taken by TCRdb from immuneACCESS, are in-frame only. Not every clone is retained; where verified, under half of the shortfall comes from an unresolved V gene, and the cause of the rest is unknown. The DNA gave D and trimming, while V, J and clone size come from that table. In all, the sample holds 200,000 to 300,000 clones, and 80% to 90% of those were seen once. Approximately 3.3% of the sample is in the top ten clones.

Details on this clone: This receptor's antigen is unknown. One base away there is no much larger clone; base qualities are not given.

Collaborating institutions collected whole blood in K2EDTA tubes following their own protocols. Collaborator samples were shipped for TCRbeta analysis as frozen whole blood, isolated PBMCs, or DNA extracted from either sample type. This sequence was found in a woman between 40 and 55 years old with acute or convalescent COVID-19. The specimen sequenced was peripheral blood.

The CDR3 protein sequence reads: CATSEASTGNQPQHF. Read as DNA, the sequence is TGTGCCACCAGTGAGGCGTCGACGGGGAATCAGCCCCAGCATTTT. This chain is built from TRBV24-1 and TRBJ1-5; no D gene can be assigned with confidence. V loses 4 bases of germline sequence and J loses 4 bases, and the interval between the two ends is 13 bases. From a lookup of the germline V gene, CDR1 and CDR2 are KGHDR and SFDVKD. The CDR3 starts with the cysteine, ends with the phenylalanine, and has 15 residues. Only the CDR3 portion is preserved as DNA: 45 bases, with reading frame beginning at the first base.